Below, 21 T cell receptor beta chains from the same sample are listed, as sequenced in a study of blood T cell repertoires in COVID-19. Data came from immunoSEQ multiplex PCR; TCRdb stores just in-frame clones and leaves some out. The sample carries under 350,000 clones, 65% to 90% recorded once. The sample comprised PBMCs or T cells enriched from blood (not recorded which). These receptors came from a woman in her forties with acute COVID-19.

The chain recombines TRBV4-3 with TRBJ2-1; 11 bases align to TRBD2. CDR1 and CDR2 from the germline V gene are LGHNA and YSLEER. The CDR3 length is 16 residues. Losses at the gene ends were 0 bases for V and 4 bases for J; bases not matched to a gene: 2. The CDR3 is CASSQDSGGAYNEQFF. The CDR3 coding sequence is TGCGCCAGCAGCCAAGATAGCGGGGGGGCTTACAATGAGCAGTTCTTC.

V and J are TRBV29-1 and TRBJ1-2; TRBD1 might be the D (6 bases). The CDR3 spans 12 residues. CDR1 is SQVTM and CDR2 is ANQGSEA in the germline V gene. The CDR3 DNA follows: TGCACCTCGGACAGAAACGGCTATGGCTACACCTTC. Translated, it gives CTSDRNGYGYTF.

The rearrangement uses TRBV12-5 and TRBJ1-4, with TRBD1 as a possible D gene (5 bases). The CDR3 sequence is 15 residues long. Germline V gene sequence: CDR1 LGHNT, CDR2 FRNRAP. Trimming cost V 5 bases and J 8 bases, with 18 bases left between them. CDR3 in DNA: TGTGCTAGTGGTCTCGACAGCGGGGGGAGCGAAAAACTGTTTTTT. Its translation is CASGLDSGGSEKLFF.

The genes are TRBV3-1 (or the pseudogene TRBV3-2) and TRBJ2-1; TRBD2 aligns across 12 bases. The germline V gene has CDR1 LGHDT and CDR2 YNNKEL (reference sequence). This CDR3 contains 17 residues. The junction had 3 bases not matched to a gene; V was cut back by 1 base and J by 2 bases. This chain's CDR3 is CASSQGTSGVAYNEQFF. The CDR3 region has the DNA TGTGCCAGCAGCCAAGGGACTAGCGGGGTCGCCTACAATGAGCAGTTCTTC.

This sequence joins TRBV5-1 and TRBJ2-5; 10 bases are a match to TRBD1. The CDR3 has 16 amino acids. In germline, CDR1 is SGHRS, CDR2 YFSETQ. Unmatched junction bases numbered 10, after V lost 4 bases and J lost 4 bases. CDR3 sequence (DNA): TGCGCCAGCAGCCTCAGGGGACAGGGGATCGGAGAGACCCAGTACTTC. It translates to CASSLRGQGIGETQYF.

The chain joins TRBV6-2 or TRBV6-3 to TRBJ2-3; 9 bases agree with TRBD2. Trimming at V came to 0 bases and at J to 2 bases, leaving 15 bases not matched to a gene. There are 20 residues in the CDR3. Germline lookup yields CDR1 MNHEY and CDR2 SVGEGT. CDR3 nucleotides: TGTGCCAGCAGTTACTCGACAAACAAGGAGCGGGGGGACTACACAGATACGCAGTATTTT. Amino acids: CASSYSTNKERGDYTDTQYF.

The V gene is TRBV2, the J gene TRBJ1-6, with TRBD1 matching over 9 bases. J was trimmed by 8 bases and V by 5 bases; bases with no gene match: 4. This CDR3 contains 14 residues. Looked up from germline, CDR1 is SNHLY and CDR2 is FYNNEI. CDR3 in DNA: TGTGCCAGCAGTTTACAGGGGGCTGATTCACCCCTCCACTTT. Its translation is CASSLQGADSPLHF. The whole variable domain, remainder taken from reference TRBV2 and TRBJ1-6, is EPEVTQTPSHQVTQMGQEVILRCVPISNHLYFYWYRQILGQKVEFLVSFYNNEISEKSEIFDDQFSVERPDGSNFTLKIRSTKLEDSAMYFCASSLQGADSPLHFGNGTRLTVT.

This clone occurred once. The rearrangement links TRBV19 to TRBJ2-7; TRBD2 aligns across 13 bases. The CDR3 loop spans 16 amino acids. Per germline, CDR1 LNHDA and CDR2 SQIVND (reference sequence). V lost 7 bases to trimming and J lost 5 bases; unmatched junction nucleotides: 11. CDR3 amino acids: CASTPRTSGSIHEQYF. The CDR3 DNA follows: TGTGCCAGTACCCCCCGGACTAGCGGGAGTATTCACGAGCAGTACTTC.

The CDR3 coding sequence is TGTGCCAGCAGAGGGGACAGGGGGCACTCACCCCTCCACTTT. Protein: CASRGDRGHSPLHF. The chain combines TRBV25-1 with TRBJ1-6; 12 bases fit TRBD1. Per germline, CDR1 MGHDK and CDR2 SYGVNS. CDR3 length equals 14 residues. With V trimmed by 6 bases and J by 10 bases, 4 bases remained unmatched. Together with reference TRBV25-1 and TRBJ1-6, the CDR3 gives the full variable domain: EADIYQTPRYLVIGTGKKITLECSQTMGHDKMYWYQQDPGMELHLIHYSYGVNSTEKGDLSSESTVSRIRTEHFPLTLESARPSHTSQYLCASRGDRGHSPLHFGNGTRLTVT.

J is TRBJ2-5 and V is TRBV4-2, with 12 bases matching TRBD1. CDR1 and CDR2 (germline): LGHNA, YNFKEQ. This CDR3 is built from 16 residues. The J segment lost 7 bases and the V segment lost 3 bases, leaving 9 bases of the junction unmatched. The CDR3 nucleotides read TGTGCCAGCAGCCAGGAGGGAGGGACAGGGGGCTGGACCCAGTACTTC. Its translation: CASSQEGGTGGWTQYF.

This clone was observed once. In DNA, the CDR3 is TGTGCCAGCAGAGACTACAGGGAAAGCTCCTATAATTCACCCCTCCACTTT. It translates to CASRDYRESSYNSPLHF. This chain connects TRBV19 to TRBJ1-6; the D gene is possibly TRBD1 (6 bases). Germline values: CDR1 LNHDA, CDR2 SQIVND (reference sequence). The CDR3 length is 17 residues. V was shortened by 9 bases and J by 0 bases, with 18 bases between the two germline ends.

This clone showed up just once. The sample has other DNA sequences that encode this CDR3 too. The chain carries TRBV7-3 and TRBJ2-1, with TRBD1 matching 9 bases. The CDR3 is 14 residues long. Germline values: CDR1 SGHTA, CDR2 FQGTGA. V was clipped by 5 bases and J by 7 bases; unmatched bases: 6. This CDR3 reads CASSPGTGSNEQFF. For the CDR3, the DNA is TGTGCCAGCAGCCCCGGGACAGGGTCTAATGAGCAGTTCTTC.

In DNA form, the CDR3 reads TGTGCCAGCAGTTTAAGGGACAGGGCCTCCGAGCAGTACTTC. Its protein product is CASSLRDRASEQYF. This chain links TRBV27 with TRBJ2-7, with 9 bases that match TRBD1. Germline CDR1 and CDR2: MNHEY and SMNVEV (reference sequence). The CDR3 length is 14 residues. Trimming cost V 2 bases and J 6 bases; bases outside gene matches: 5.

The genes are TRBV19 and TRBJ2-7; TRBD2 aligns across 7 bases. The CDR3 spans 17 residues. The germline gives CDR1 LNHDA, CDR2 SQIVND (reference sequence). J lost 5 bases, V lost 1 base, and 14 bases had no gene match. The CDR3, as DNA: TGTGCCAGTAGTATAGCGGGGACTTCGGGGAGGGCTAACGAGCAGTACTTC. Translation gives CASSIAGTSGRANEQYF.

The chain links TRBV28 to TRBJ2-3; TRBD1 matches 9 bases. The CDR3 has 16 amino acids. The germline V gene has CDR1 MDHEN and CDR2 SYDVKM. V lost 2 bases, J lost 2 bases, and 5 bases stayed unmatched. CDR3 DNA: TGTGCCAGCAGTTTACCCCGGACAGGGGACACAGATACGCAGTATTTT. This translates into CASSLPRTGDTDTQYF. The entire variable domain, with the rest obtained from reference TRBV28 and TRBJ2-3, is as follows: DVKVTQSSRYLVKRTGEKVFLECVQDMDHENMFWYRQDPGLGLRLIYFSYDVKMKEKGDIPEGYSVSREKKERFSLILESASTNQTSMYLCASSLPRTGDTDTQYFGPGTRLTVL.

The genes are TRBV7-2 and TRBJ2-5; 7 nucleotides agree with TRBD2. Germline V gene data show CDR1 as SGHTA and CDR2 as FQGNSA. The CDR3 is 14 amino acids. After removal of 3 bases from V and 3 bases from J, the junction contained 4 bases not matched to a gene. The CDR3 sequence: CASSFGGSKETQYF. As DNA, the CDR3 is TGTGCCAGCAGCTTTGGCGGGAGTAAAGAGACCCAGTACTTC.

The chain carries TRBV27 and TRBJ1-6; no firm D call. V was trimmed by 5 bases and J by 12 bases, leaving 14 bases between them. The CDR3 has 13 amino acids. Germline V gene data show CDR1 as MNHEY and CDR2 as SMNVEV (reference sequence). The CDR3 sequence: CASSPTDWEPLHF. The DNA for the CDR3 is TGTGCCAGCAGTCCGACGGACTGGGAACCCCTCCACTTT.

There are a few counts of this clone. The J gene is TRBJ1-2, the V gene TRBV6-6; TRBD1 might be the D (5 bases). The germline gives CDR1 MNHNY, CDR2 SVGAGI (reference sequence). V gave up 5 bases and J gave up 8 bases, with 27 bases separating them. The CDR3 covers 17 residues. The DNA of the CDR3 is TGTGCCAGCAGTCACCGGGACTCAAGGAAGGTGGCTGGAGGCTACACCTTC. Protein product: CASSHRDSRKVAGGYTF.

The chain carries TRBV13 and TRBJ2-7; weak D call: TRBD1 (6 bases). The CDR3 is made up of 14 amino acids. Germline CDR1 and CDR2: PRHDT and FYEKMQ (reference sequence). V was pared by 5 bases and J by 4 bases, with 15 bases between. The CDR3 is CASSRRTVYYEQYF. The CDR3 DNA sequence: TGTGCCAGCAGCCGCCGGACAGTATATTACGAGCAGTACTTC. Complete variable domain (other parts from reference TRBV13 and TRBJ2-7): AAGVIQSPRHLIKEKRETATLKCYPIPRHDTVYWYQQGPGQDPQFLISFYEKMQSDKGSIPDRFSAQQFSDYHSELNMSSLELGDSALYFCASSRRTVYYEQYFGPGTRLTVT.

The chain couples TRBV4-3 to TRBJ2-3, with D possibly TRBD2 on 7 matching bases. This CDR3 comprises 15 residues. Germline CDR1 and CDR2: LGHNA and YSLEER. V lost 4 bases to trimming and J lost 5 bases, with 16 bases between them. This CDR3 reads CASSPRGGQGDTQYF. The CDR3 DNA follows: TGCGCCAGCAGCCCTAGGGGGGGCCAGGGAGATACGCAGTATTTT.

The CDR3 reads CASARDFQETQYF. The CDR3 DNA sequence: TGTGCCTCAGCGAGGGACTTCCAAGAGACCCAGTACTTC. The V gene is TRBV11-2, the J gene TRBJ2-5, with a tentative D call TRBD2 (6 bases). Germline V gives CDR1 SGHAT, CDR2 FQNNGV. Trimming took off 11 bases at V and 1 base at J, with 14 bases between the two ends. The CDR3 extends over 13 amino acids.